This record concerns one T cell receptor (beta chain) sequence. Its target antigen remains unknown. No clone much larger than this one lies a single base away; base qualities are absent. The source of the sample is a study of cytomegalovirus exposure and HLA in healthy donors (dated by TCRdb to 2017 to 2019). Context from the whole study: In an earlier analysis of around 540 of the donors, 276 Gb of sequence data and 120 million or so unique TCR beta sequences from some 170 million T cells were reported. An early release covering roughly 580 HLA-typed donors comprised 250 to 350 gigabases of sequencing data and around 86 million unique TCR sequences. Of the 300 to 500 genotyped donors, 81% were placed in the genetic ancestry cluster associated with self-reported Caucasian donors. The study was designed to test whether signatures of past pathogen exposure could be identified by cataloging public T cell receptors. Using immunosequencing, the study profiled T cell repertoires from about 610 subjects and related those repertoires to cytomegalovirus serostatus. A separate validation cohort of about 110 different subjects was used in addition to the approximately 610-subject first cohort. To predict cytomegalovirus infection status, the study brought together high-throughput TCR immunosequencing, statistical association of individual TCRs with disease status, and machine learning. In a later analysis, previously published TCR beta repertoires from fewer than 750 donors were re-analyzed and high-resolution HLA genotyping was added so that TCR occurrence patterns could be studied. Rather than drawing on any new phenotypic data, the later analysis identified candidate immune exposures from TCR beta sequences and the way those sequences occurred across donors. To decide whether each TCR beta V gene segment behaved as functional or pseudogenic, an earlier analysis of fewer than 750 of the donors relied on high-throughput TCR beta sequencing. Donor age, sex, ethnicity and CMV serostatus were compiled together with the repertoire data. A later genetic analysis took genome-wide SNP genotypes for about 65% of the 666 donors and used that subset as a discovery cohort. Every discovery cohort repertoire had been produced on one sequencing platform. HLA typing covered class I and class II loci at four-digit resolution. The number of donors typed differed by locus, with about 629-640 for A, B, C, DRB1 and DQB1, 522 for DQA1, over 600 for DPA1, and 450 to 480 for DPB1. Because of strong linkage in the cohort, a handful of DR-DQ haplotypes were treated as single units for association and clustering. Among several hundred genotyped donors of the cohort, an average of roughly 230,000 unique TCR beta nucleotide sequences was sequenced per donor, of which 15% to 20% were non-productive.

The cohort comprised 666 healthy bone marrow donors. At the time of sampling, all cohort members were nominally healthy, though unrecorded immune exposures were likely present. The donor tested CMV seronegative, placing the donor among the 350 or so seronegative members of the cohort. Every donor gave a peripheral blood sample, and the peripheral blood mononuclear cells from that sample were used for TCR beta sequencing. The Qiagen DNeasy Blood Extraction Kit was used to extract genomic DNA from the blood cell samples. CDR1 and CDR2, per the germline V gene, are SNHLY and FYNNEI. At the junction V is shortened by 6 bases and J by 7 bases; bases outside the gene matches: 9. The CDR3 measures 15 amino acids from cysteine to phenylalanine. Of the read, only the CDR3 DNA is kept; its 45 bases are in frame from base 1. What the work shows at the level of the full study, not this receptor alone: In a later analysis, more than 15,000 TCR beta sequences were associated with specific HLA alleles at a false discovery rate of 0.05. Immune exposure information for the cohort was limited to CMV serostatus. Several of the top co-occurrence clusters appeared to be linked to parvovirus B19, influenza, CMV and Epstein-Barr virus, according to a later analysis. In a later analysis, the rate of TCR association differed among HLA loci, with DRB1 alleles having the most associated TCRs and HLA-C alleles having the fewest. Because counts were too low, 15 to 20 rarely observed V segments, including chromosome 9 orphons, were left out of the earlier analysis of over 550 of the donors. When HLA alleles, especially DR and DQ, strongly co-occurred, attributing TCR associations to individual alleles was difficult. A further reported finding was that TCR beta sequences accurately predicted the HLA-A and HLA-B alleles for most subjects in the first cohort. Because the 87-base-pair reads could not distinguish some IMGT-functional V segments, including TRBV6-2 and TRBV6-3, those segments were excluded. HLA typing was unavailable for some donors at each locus, so association tests used only the typed subset. In the study, approximately 160 TCR beta chains were listed as associated with cytomegalovirus. Cytomegalovirus status was reported to be diagnosed by the classifier with high specificity and sensitivity in both the original and validation cohorts. According to a later genetic analysis, donors in an Asian-associated ancestry cluster had fewer N-insertions in productive TCRs than the approximately 710-donor mean. A later analysis found that most CMV-associated TCR beta chains appeared HLA-restricted, with HLA associations seemingly driven largely by CMV exposure. In an earlier analysis of around 500 of the donors, most TCR beta V segments appeared in productive rearrangements about 90% or about 30% of the time, broadly matching IMGT annotations. It was suggested by the authors that the approach could potentially be generalized to other disease states and immunological phenotypes. In a later analysis, HLA-associated TCR beta chains showed more clonal expansion and lower generation probabilities than non-associated chains that were equally common. In this cohort, only TCR beta chains were sequenced, and detectable features were limited by the absence of alpha or paired-chain data. Presence/absence analyses assumed roughly uniform sequencing depth across donors, an assumption that may not hold. A few of the identified cytomegalovirus-associated TCR beta chains were confirmed in vitro to be specific for cytomegalovirus antigens. While some public TCRs were present in many individuals, most TCR sequences turned up only very rarely across donors. An association between a missense DCLRE1C variant and V-gene and J-gene trimming of TCR beta chains was found in a later genetic analysis and replicated in an independent cohort. Linkage disequilibrium might explain the correlated functional status among segregating V segments, but an unknown experimental factor could not be ruled out. A group of highly shared sequence variants was considered likely to be a technical artifact of the sequencing pipeline.

Libraries were constructed by the immunoSEQ multiplex PCR assay. For the multiplex PCR, a mixture combining 60 forward primers for TCR Vbeta segments and 13 reverse primers for TCR Jbeta segments was used. Amplification of the CDR3 region of rearranged TCR beta genes was performed with a multiplex PCR assay on genomic DNA. On the Illumina HiSeq System, the amplified TCR beta libraries were sequenced as 87-base-pair reads. In the original analysis: A later analysis tallied 75 million to 95 million unique TCR beta chains across the 700 or so repertoires, and about 10 million of those chains were shared by two or more donors. Raw reads were error-corrected and collapsed into unique sequences by a nearest-neighbor algorithm in which closely related sequences were merged to remove PCR and sequencing errors. Alignment of CDR3 sequences to IMGT reference sequences was used to assign V, D and J gene segments. Each retained sequence needed at least a six-nucleotide match to both a V gene segment and a J gene segment. A rearrangement counted as productive if the CDR3 had no stop codons and remained in frame with V and J, and every other rearrangement counted as non-productive. Following IMGT convention, CDR3 was defined as the stretch from the second conserved V-encoded cysteine to the conserved J-encoded phenylalanine. The earlier analysis of about 610 of the donors excluded any sequence lacking an unambiguous match to a single V gene segment. In an earlier analysis of about 590 of the donors, a V segment was called functional when productive rearrangements were above 56.7%, and segregating when the standard deviation between donors exceeded 5%. A statistical classification framework was built for diagnosing cytomegalovirus status from the catalog of TCR beta chain sequences. V and J gene assignment, in a later analysis, came from comparing TCR nucleotide sequences with IMGT/GENE-DB human TR gene sequences. The TCRdist pipeline was used in a later analysis to assign CDR3 sequences and most-parsimonious VDJ recombination scenarios. In a later analysis, every TCR beta chain was defined by the combination of its CDR3 amino acid sequence and its V-gene family, and reads without a unique V-gene family were dropped. A later analysis removed roughly 590 highly shared, low-generation-probability nucleotide sequences to deal with suspected cross-contamination and a sequencing artifact. In a later analysis, a clonal expansion index was calculated for each public chain from normalized within-repertoire ranks of inferred template counts. In a later analysis, generation probabilities were computed using a VDJ recombination model fitted to out-of-frame rearrangements, and the results were checked against IGoR. A later analysis scored TCR-TCR, TCR-HLA and TCR-CMV co-occurrence with hypergeometric tests, applying a repertoire-size bias correction to TCR pairs. False discovery rates were estimated in a later analysis by permuting HLA or CMV assignments 20 times. In a later analysis, co-occurring TCRs were grouped using DBSCAN, with TCRdist sequence similarity added in when clustering inside HLA-allele-positive subsets. For co-occurrence clustering, repertoires with fewer than 30,000 or more than 120,000 public chains were excluded, along with about five repertoires with anomalous nucleotide sharing. Not all clones reach the TCRdb copy of this immuneACCESS table, which keeps in-frame sequences only. Checked studies attribute under half of the gap to unresolved V genes and leave the rest unexplained. That table gives V, J and clone size, and the DNA gave D and trimming. Here the sample has some 150,000 clones; roughly 80% occur a single time. The ten biggest clones cover less than 3.5% of the sample.

The sample consisted of PBMCs. The V gene is TRBV2 and the J gene is TRBJ2-1; 10 nucleotides in the junction match TRBD2. The TCR comes from a woman in her 30s in good health and CMV-seronegative. The bases are TGTGCCAGCAGGATGCTAGCGGGGGTTTCAAATGAGCAGTTCTTC. Translated, this is CASRMLAGVSNEQFF.